The 29 T cell receptor beta chains below were found in one sample sequenced in a study of CD4+ T cells in melanoma. Sequenced by immunoSEQ multiplex PCR; TCRdb stores in-frame clones only, minus some. The data show about 140,000 clones, 80% to 95% seen once. Every receptor here comes from a human donor with melanoma.

This rearrangement joins TRBV10-1 to TRBJ1-4; no firm D call. Germline V gene data show CDR1 as WNHNN and CDR2 as SYGVQD (reference sequence). There are 13 residues in the CDR3. The germline V and J ends were trimmed by 8 bases and 10 bases, with 17 bases remaining between them. CDR3 region: CASVTRPVVKLFF. Written as DNA, the CDR3 is TGCGCCAGCGTGACTCGGCCCGTTGTAAAACTGTTTTTT.

The rearrangement joins TRBV30 to TRBJ1-4; tentatively, D is TRBD1 (5 bases). Germline CDR1 and CDR2: GTSNPN and SVGIG (reference sequence). The CDR3 has 12 residues. V gave up 3 bases and J gave up 8 bases, with 10 bases separating them. CDR3 bases: TGTGCCTGGAGCGCCTCAGGGGAAAAACTGTTTTTT. Its translation is CAWSASGEKLFF.

This chain connects TRBV6-5 to TRBJ1-1; D remains unclear. Germline CDR1 is MNHEY and CDR2 is SVGAGI. Trimming shortened V by 6 bases and J by 3 bases, and 8 bases separated the two germline ends. The CDR3 has 12 residues. This chain's CDR3 is CASSSDDTEAFF. As DNA, the CDR3 is TGTGCCAGCAGCTCCGACGACACTGAAGCTTTCTTT.

The V gene is TRBV5-6, the J gene TRBJ1-5; D might be TRBD1 (5 bases). Germline V gene lookup returns CDR1 SGHDT and CDR2 YYEEEE. The CDR3 covers 15 residues. V lost 4 bases to trimming and J lost 3 bases, with 14 bases between them. CDR3 nucleotides: TGTGCCAGCAGCGGGGGGGACCGACCCAATCAGCCCCAGCATTTT. It is translated as CASSGGDRPNQPQHF. Combining the CDR3 with reference TRBV5-6 and TRBJ1-5 gives the whole variable domain DAGVTQSPTHLIKTRGQQVTLRCSPKSGHDTVSWYQQALGQGPQFIFQYYEEEERQRGNFPDRFSGHQFPNYSSELNVNALLLGDSALYLCASSGGDRPNQPQHFGDGTRLSIL.

The J gene is TRBJ2-7, the V gene TRBV6-5; D is unresolved. CDR3 size: 15 residues. The V gene lost 2 bases and the J gene lost 3 bases, with 14 bases spanning the gap. Per the germline V gene, CDR1 is MNHEY and CDR2 is SVGAGI. In DNA, the CDR3 is TGTGCCAGCAGTTACGGTTCGCCTATCTACTACGAGCAGTACTTC. Translation gives CASSYGSPIYYEQYF.

This rearrangement joins TRBV7-9 to TRBJ2-7; D is undetermined. V was shortened by 2 bases and J by 6 bases, with 14 bases between the two germline ends. This CDR3 has 14 residues. Germline V CDR1 and CDR2: SEHNR, FQNEAQ (reference sequence). The CDR3 bases are TGTGCCAGCAGCTTACAAGGTTCTGACGGCGAGCAGTACTTC. Translation: CASSLQGSDGEQYF. The whole variable domain, filled in from reference TRBV7-9 and TRBJ2-7, reads DTGVSQNPRHKITKRGQNVTFRCDPISEHNRLYWYRQTLGQGPEFLTYFQNEAQLEKSRLLSDRFSAERPKGSFSTLEIQRTEQGDSAMYLCASSLQGSDGEQYFGPGTRLTVT.

This clone has just one count. The chain joins TRBV6-1 to TRBJ1-6; 8 bases fit TRBD1. Per the germline V gene, CDR1 is MNHNS and CDR2 is SASEGT. V was pared by 8 bases and J by 9 bases, with 6 bases of the junction left unmatched. This CDR3 comprises 13 residues. This CDR3 reads CASQWTGLSPLHF. The CDR3 DNA reads as TGTGCCAGCCAATGGACAGGGCTTTCACCCCTCCACTTT.

This chain links TRBV7-9 with TRBJ1-2; D not resolved. Per the germline V gene, CDR1 is SEHNR and CDR2 is FQNEAQ (reference sequence). Trimming took off 2 bases at V and 8 bases at J, with 18 bases between the two ends. The CDR3 loop spans 15 amino acids. CDR3 region: CASSLSLAGKEGYTF. The CDR3 nucleotides are TGTGCCAGCAGCTTATCTTTGGCGGGGAAGGAGGGCTACACCTTC. Looking up the rest from reference TRBV7-9 and TRBJ1-2 gives the full variable domain: DTGVSQNPRHKITKRGQNVTFRCDPISEHNRLYWYRQTLGQGPEFLTYFQNEAQLEKSRLLSDRFSAERPKGSFSTLEIQRTEQGDSAMYLCASSLSLAGKEGYTFGSGTRLTVV.

The rearrangement links TRBV6-6 to TRBJ2-7; D unclear. This CDR3 is built from 11 residues. The V gene lost 6 bases and the J gene lost 3 bases, with 6 bases spanning the gap. The germline CDR1 and CDR2 sequences are MNHNY and SVGAGI (reference sequence). CDR3 loop: CASSQDYEQYF. As DNA, the CDR3 is TGTGCCAGCAGCCAAGACTACGAGCAGTACTTC.

The chain joins TRBV5-1 to TRBJ2-3; D uncertain. Trimming removed 5 bases at V and 0 bases at J, with 13 bases between. In germline, CDR1 is SGHRS, CDR2 YFSETQ. The CDR3 consists of 15 residues. The CDR3 reads CASRSKAGSTDTQYF. In nucleotides, the CDR3 is TGCGCCAGCAGGAGTAAGGCAGGTAGCACAGATACGCAGTATTTT. Full variable domain (outside the CDR3, taken from reference TRBV5-1 and TRBJ2-3): KAGVTQTPRYLIKTRGQQVTLSCSPISGHRSVSWYQQTPGQGLQFLFEYFSETQRNKGNFPGRFSGRQFSNSRSEMNVSTLELGDSALYLCASRSKAGSTDTQYFGPGTRLTVL.

This chain links TRBV5-6 with TRBJ2-7; 7 bases align to TRBD1. The V segment lost 3 bases and the J segment 3 bases; nucleotides outside the gene matches: 3. Germline V gene lookup returns CDR1 SGHDT and CDR2 YYEEEE. This CDR3 spans 13 amino acids. CDR3 nucleotide sequence: TGTGCCAGCAGCTCGGCAGGGGGCTACGAGCAGTACTTC. Encoded protein: CASSSAGGYEQYF.

The rearrangement joins TRBV2 to TRBJ2-3, with D tentatively TRBD1 (5 bases). This CDR3 comprises 16 residues. Germline CDR1 SNHLY, CDR2 FYNNEI. V shed 6 bases and J shed 2 bases, with 18 bases lying between them. Here the CDR3 reads CASRWGLLEATDTQYF. The CDR3 DNA reads as TGTGCCAGCAGATGGGGCTTGCTTGAAGCCACAGATACGCAGTATTTT. The whole variable domain, filled in from reference TRBV2 and TRBJ2-3, reads EPEVTQTPSHQVTQMGQEVILRCVPISNHLYFYWYRQILGQKVEFLVSFYNNEISEKSEIFDDQFSVERPDGSNFTLKIRSTKLEDSAMYFCASRWGLLEATDTQYFGPGTRLTVL.

The chain couples TRBV11-3 to TRBJ2-3; 7 positions match TRBD1. V lost 4 bases and J lost 4; bases outside the gene matches: 14. Germline V CDR1 and CDR2: SGHNT, YENEEA. The CDR3 runs to 17 residues. CDR3 sequence (DNA): TGTGCCAGCAGCTCGTCCAACAGGGGTCCAGCCTCAGATACGCAGTATTTT. Amino acids: CASSSSNRGPASDTQYF.

CDR3 DNA sequence: TGTGCCAGCGGTTCCTACGAGCAGTACTTC. It specifies CASGSYEQYF. This chain links TRBV11-2 with TRBJ2-7; no definite D call. V was trimmed by 8 bases and J by 1 base, leaving 3 bases between them. The CDR3 has 10 residues. The germline V gene has CDR1 SGHAT and CDR2 FQNNGV.

This clone was observed once. This sequence joins TRBV2 and TRBJ1-3; no clear D gene. Germline CDR1 reads SNHLY; CDR2 reads FYNNEI. Deletions cut 7 bases from V and 0 bases from J, with 16 bases between. The CDR3 has 16 residues. The CDR3 is CASTRGGSVSGNTIYF. CDR3 sequence (DNA): TGTGCCAGCACCCGAGGAGGCTCTGTCTCTGGAAACACCATATATTTT.

This chain connects TRBV5-4 to TRBJ2-1; TRBD2 aligns across 10 bases. This CDR3 spans 14 amino acids. J lost 8 bases, V lost 3 bases, and 5 bases had no gene match. CDR1 is SGHNT and CDR2 is YYREEE in the germline V gene (reference sequence). CDR3 bases: TGTGCCAGCAGCTCGGGACTAGCGTACGATGAGCAGTTCTTC. This translates into CASSSGLAYDEQFF.

The V and J genes are TRBV6-5 and TRBJ1-1; maybe TRBD1 (5 bases). V was trimmed by 6 bases and J by 12 bases, leaving 17 bases between them. CDR3 length: 12 amino acids. The germline V gene has CDR1 MNHEY and CDR2 SVGAGI. As DNA, the CDR3 is TGTGCCAGCAGCCCGTTTGTCGGGGCGACTTTCTTT. Protein sequence: CASSPFVGATFF.

The rearrangement joins TRBV5-1 to TRBJ2-2, with D unresolved. The V and J ends lost 0 bases and 2 bases respectively, with 8 bases between them. This CDR3 has 15 residues. From germline, CDR1 is SGHRS and CDR2 YFSETQ. CDR3: CASSLVRTNTGELFF. The CDR3 region has the DNA TGCGCCAGCAGCTTGGTCCGGACCAACACCGGGGAGCTGTTTTTT.

CDR3 nucleotide sequence: TGTGCCAGCTCTGGGCAGGCTGAGACGACCCAGTACTTC. It is translated as CASSGQAETTQYF. V is TRBV6-1 and J is TRBJ2-5; D remains unclear. The CDR3 consists of 13 residues. Per germline, CDR1 MNHNS and CDR2 SASEGT. The V gene lost 8 bases and the J gene lost 7 bases, with 17 bases spanning the gap.

J is TRBJ1-4 and V is TRBV4-1; D uncertain. CDR1 is MGHRA, CDR2 YSYEKL, per germline. Trimming took 4 bases from V and 0 from J, leaving 9 bases between them. The CDR3 has 15 residues. CDR3 sequence: CASSLVTPTNEKLFF. The CDR3, as DNA: TGCGCCAGCAGCCTTGTAACACCAACTAATGAAAAACTGTTTTTT.

V and J are TRBV5-1 and TRBJ1-5; the D is unclear. The CDR3 is 13 amino acids. Trimming removed 0 bases at V and 4 bases at J, with 5 bases between. In germline, CDR1 is SGHRS, CDR2 YFSETQ. DNA for the CDR3: TGCGCCAGCAGCTTGGGGAAGAATCAGCCCCAGCATTTT. It translates to CASSLGKNQPQHF.

This clone appeared a single time. The chain employs TRBV4-1 and TRBJ1-6; 9 positions agree with TRBD1. The J segment lost 9 bases and the V segment lost 2 bases, leaving 8 bases of the junction unmatched. Germline values: CDR1 MGHRA, CDR2 YSYEKL. The CDR3 covers 16 residues. CDR3 in amino acids: CASSQKETGGGSPLHF. The CDR3 DNA follows: TGCGCCAGCAGCCAAAAAGAGACAGGGGGGGGTTCACCCCTCCACTTT.

The genes are TRBV29-1 and TRBJ1-3; D call uncertain. The CDR3 covers 12 residues. The V and J ends lost 5 bases and 2 bases respectively, with 7 bases between them. The germline V gene encodes CDR1 SQVTM and CDR2 ANQGSEA. The CDR3 loop is CSVRDTGNTIYF. CDR3 coding DNA: TGCAGCGTTCGGGATACTGGAAACACCATATATTTT.

The CDR3, as DNA: TGTGCCAGCAGTGATCAACAGGGGCTTTACAATGAGCAGTTCTTC. It is translated as CASSDQQGLYNEQFF. The chain carries TRBV7-9 and TRBJ2-1; 7 positions match TRBD1. CDR1 is SEHNR and CDR2 is FQNEAQ in the germline V gene (reference sequence). V was clipped by 6 bases and J by 4 bases; unmatched bases: 9. This CDR3 comprises 15 residues.

The chain employs TRBV29-1 and TRBJ2-5, with D hard to call. V lost 3 bases, J lost 2 bases, and 7 bases lay in between. The CDR3 consists of 12 residues. Germline V gene sequence: CDR1 SQVTM, CDR2 ANQGSEA. CDR3 region: CSVERLQETQYF. The CDR3 bases are TGCAGCGTTGAGAGACTGCAAGAGACCCAGTACTTC. The full variable domain, rest sourced from reference TRBV29-1 and TRBJ2-5, is SAVISQKPSRDICQRGTSLTIQCQVDSQVTMMFWYRQQPGQSLTLIATANQGSEATYESGFVIDKFPISRPNLTFSTLTVSNMSPEDSSIYLCSVERLQETQYFGPGTRLLVL.

The chain employs TRBV5-1 and TRBJ1-6; D is unclear. V gave up 0 bases and J gave up 10 bases, with 8 bases separating them. CDR1 is SGHRS, CDR2 YFSETQ, per germline. This CDR3 contains 13 residues. This CDR3 reads CASSLVSDSPLHF. In nucleotides, the CDR3 is TGCGCCAGCAGCTTGGTCTCAGACTCACCCCTCCACTTT.

The V call is TRBV10-3, the J call TRBJ2-7; TRBD2 aligns across 8 bases. The CDR3 totals 15 residues. Germline CDR1 ENHRY, CDR2 SYGVKD. The trim removed 2 bases at V and 4 bases at J, leaving 7 bases unmatched. Here the CDR3 DNA reads TGTGCCATCAGTGAGCCGGGACTAGTGGTTTACGAGCAGTACTTC. Translating it yields CAISEPGLVVYEQYF.

The chain carries TRBV6-6 and TRBJ2-2, with 7 bases fitting TRBD2. Germline V lookup: CDR1 MNHNY, CDR2 SVGAGI (reference sequence). There are 16 residues in the CDR3. The ends lost 6 bases at V and 1 base at J; junction bases unmatched: 8. CDR3 region: CASSYGGTRNTGELFF. CDR3 nucleotides: TGTGCCAGCAGCTACGGGGGGACGAGGAACACCGGGGAGCTGTTTTTT.

The V and J genes are TRBV9 and TRBJ2-1, with D possibly matching TRBD2 (6 bases). V was cut by 4 bases and J by 3 bases, with 11 bases left in between. The germline gives CDR1 SGDLS, CDR2 YYNGEE. This CDR3 spans 14 amino acids. The CDR3 region has the DNA TGTGCCAGCAGCCTCGGAGGGGACTACAATGAGCAGTTCTTC. Translating gives CASSLGGDYNEQFF.